This T cell receptor beta chain was captured in a study of cytomegalovirus exposure and HLA in healthy donors. Across the study: Some 87 million unique TCRs from HLA-typed donors were held in an early release of data.

Study-wide results and caveats: Listed as cytomegalovirus-associated were 150 to 200 TCR beta chains.

The PCR used 60 Vbeta and 13 Jbeta primers. Sequenced by immunoSEQ multiplex PCR; TCRdb stores in-frame clones only, minus some. The table has roughly 63,000 clones, approximately 71% seen once. Comments on this clone: Its antigen remains unknown.

The CDR3 is 17 amino acids. J gave up 3 bases and V 5 bases, and 8 bases lay outside the gene matches. The germline V gene encodes CDR1 SNHLY and CDR2 FYNNEI. Input material: PBMCs. This receptor was obtained from a woman between 35 and 50 years old in good health and CMV-seropositive. This rearrangement joins TRBV2 to TRBJ1-4; 11 positions match TRBD1. CDR3 protein: CASSTGQGGRANEKLFF. The CDR3 DNA reads as TGTGCCAGCAGTACGGGACAGGGGGGCAGGGCTAATGAAAAACTGTTTTTT.